This T cell receptor beta chain appears in the sequencing data of a study of blood T cell repertoires in COVID-19. Study-wide background: The study drew acute and convalescent COVID-19 samples from the United States, Italy and Spain. Sources were T cells, B-cell-depleted T cells, or PBMCs; the material itself was cDNA or gDNA.

Trimming took off 0 bases at V and 3 bases at J, with 10 bases between the two ends. This CDR3 region has 14 residues. Germline V gene lookup returns CDR1 SGHDT and CDR2 YYEEEE. In the original workflow: Reference gene primer amplification in the assay estimated nucleated cell counts. Produced via immunoSEQ multiplex PCR; TCRdb's table is partial and in-frame only. From that table come the V and J calls and clone size; the DNA was used to work out D and trimming. Of about 94,000 clones detected, 87% appear once; the ten largest clones hold about 5%. This sequence joins TRBV5-6 and TRBJ2-7; D uncertain. Sequenced sample: peripheral blood. This TCR came from a woman older than 75 with acute or convalescent COVID-19. The CDR3 DNA reads TGTGCCAGCAGCTTGGGTCAGAATAACTACGAGCAGTACTTC. This translates into CASSLGQNNYEQYF.